This T cell receptor beta chain was profiled in a study of monozygotic twins with inflammatory bowel disease. The study's findings and limits: The study found lower TCRbeta diversity (inverse Simpson) in IBD patients than in healthy co-twins.

There are 15 residues in the CDR3. Germline CDR1 is DFQATT and CDR2 is SNEGSKA (reference sequence). Nested PCRs (roughly 15 and 9 cycles, two total) were applied to TCRalpha and TCRbeta cDNA. TCRdb re-called the 5' RACE reads and gives one entry per CDR3 protein, without DNA. This repertoire includes some 150,000 distinct CDR3 sequences. For this clonotype: The antigen remains undetermined.

The TCR comes from a human donor with ulcerative colitis or Crohn's disease, or a healthy co-twin of an affected twin (not recorded which). The rearrangement joins TRBV20-1 to TRBJ1-5; TCRdb's D gene call, TRBD1, goes unchecked for lack of DNA. Sequenced: blood. The CDR3: CSALLPGDPNQPQHF.